The clone carrying this T cell receptor beta chain was observed at least ten times. The antigen is not known. This sample was included in a study of neurological immune-mediated disorders. After removal of 5 bases from V and 2 bases from J, the junction contained 2 bases not matched to a gene. This CDR3 is built from 15 residues. Germline CDR1 SEHNR, CDR2 FQNEAQ (reference sequence). Synthesis of cDNA was performed by 5'RACE using 10-nucleotide random UMIs. From the 5' RACE reads, TCRdb called clonotypes with MiXCR, one entry per CDR3 protein. The top ten hold under 2.5% of the sample, which has about 53,000 distinct CDR3 sequences, roughly 8.8% seen once. Time point meaning: longitudinal time-point 3. Stored at -80 C, 2 million PBMCs were the source of the unsorted libraries. Broader study findings: CDR3 amino acid sequences found in expanded clones were never shared across subjects, suggesting private repertoires in all groups.

The genes are TRBV7-9 and TRBJ1-5; 11 bases map to TRBD1. The sample comprised PBMCs. The receptor comes from a woman aged 40 to 55 in good health. CDR3 coding DNA: TGTGCCAGCAGCCGGACAGGGGGCGGCAATCAGCCCCAGCATTTT. Its protein is CASSRTGGGNQPQHF. Supplemented by reference TRBV7-9 and TRBJ1-5, the full variable domain reads DTGVSQNPRHKITKRGQNVTFRCDPISEHNRLYWYRQTLGQGPEFLTYFQNEAQLEKSRLLSDRFSAERPKGSFSTLEIQRTEQGDSAMYLCASSRTGGGNQPQHFGDGTRLSIL.